Each of the 25 T cell receptor beta chains below was sequenced from the same sample in a study of control samples from healthy donors and cancer patients. Using immunoSEQ multiplex PCR, the repertoire was profiled, and TCRdb retains in-frame clones only, with some absent. Of 100,000 to 150,000 clones listed, over 75% are singletons. Sequenced sample: blood. These receptors all stem from a man aged 35 to 55 in good health.

V and J are TRBV28 and TRBJ1-5, with 8 bases lining up with TRBD1. CDR1 is MDHEN and CDR2 is SYDVKM in the germline V gene. This CDR3 is 16 amino acids long. With V trimmed by 8 bases and J by 0 bases, 9 bases remained unmatched. CDR3 DNA sequence: TGTGCCAGCCAGGGGGCAGGCTTTTATAGCAATCAGCCCCAGCATTTT. It is translated as CASQGAGFYSNQPQHF.

The chain links TRBV18 to TRBJ1-6; D perhaps matches TRBD1 (5 bases). The CDR3 contains 15 residues. Germline-derived CDR1 and CDR2 are KGHSH and LQKENI. Trimming stripped 5 bases from V and 6 bases from J, with 14 bases between. CDR3 residues: CASSLSGPINSPLHF. The CDR3 DNA follows: TGTGCCAGCTCATTATCGGGACCGATTAATTCACCCCTCCACTTT.

The chain carries TRBV2 and TRBJ2-2; D may match TRBD1 or TRBD2 (5 bases each). The V end was cut by 5 bases, the J end by 6 bases, with 25 bases between. The CDR3 is 18 amino acids. From germline, CDR1 is SNHLY and CDR2 FYNNEI. CDR3 coding DNA: TGTGCCAGCAGTCCCAAACGGGGTTTTCAGGGAATCGCCGGGGAGCTGTTTTTT. Encoded protein: CASSPKRGFQGIAGELFF. Combining the CDR3 with reference TRBV2 and TRBJ2-2 gives the whole variable domain EPEVTQTPSHQVTQMGQEVILRCVPISNHLYFYWYRQILGQKVEFLVSFYNNEISEKSEIFDDQFSVERPDGSNFTLKIRSTKLEDSAMYFCASSPKRGFQGIAGELFFGEGSRLTVL.

J is TRBJ2-5 and V is TRBV18; D uncertain. This CDR3 spans 12 amino acids. V shed 2 bases and J shed 5 bases, with 6 bases lying between them. Germline CDR1 reads KGHSH; CDR2 reads LQKENI. CDR3 bases: TGTGCCAGCTCACCAGCTCGCGAGACCCAGTACTTC. It specifies CASSPARETQYF.

The gene calls are TRBV5-1 and TRBJ1-1; D call uncertain. This CDR3 has 13 residues. Per germline, CDR1 SGHRS and CDR2 YFSETQ. V lost 2 bases to trimming and J lost 4 bases, with 9 bases between them. CDR3 coding DNA: TGCGCCAGCAGCTTCAGCTCGAGCACTGAAGCTTTCTTT. Amino acids: CASSFSSSTEAFF.

The V gene is TRBV7-3, the J gene TRBJ2-1; D unresolved. The CDR3 totals 14 residues. Looked up from germline, CDR1 is SGHTA and CDR2 is FQGTGA. With 5 bases removed from V and 7 bases from J, the gap between germline ends came to 15 bases. The CDR3 DNA follows: TGTGCCAGCAGCAAACCGGGCCAATGGAATGAGCAGTTCTTC. Its protein product is CASSKPGQWNEQFF.

The gene calls are TRBV24-1 and TRBJ1-5; D perhaps matches TRBD1 (5 bases). Germline values: CDR1 KGHDR, CDR2 SFDVKD. This CDR3 contains 12 residues. Deletions cut 7 bases from V and 5 bases from J, with 8 bases between. The CDR3 spells CATSRGDQPQHF. CDR3 sequence (DNA): TGTGCCACCAGCCGGGGCGATCAGCCCCAGCATTTT.

Concerning this clone itself: At one end the junction does not follow the germline gene, possibly because of a read error. The V call is TRBV7-7, the J call TRBJ2-2; possible D gene TRBD1, 7 bases. CDR1 and CDR2 (germline): SSHAT, FNYEAQ (reference sequence). The CDR3 is 14 residues long. CDR3: CASSQSGGTGELFF. CDR3 bases: TGTGCTAGCAGCCAATCAGGGGGGACCGGGGAGCTGTTTTTT.

V is TRBV9 and J is TRBJ2-1; 7 bases align to TRBD1. Germline values: CDR1 SGDLS, CDR2 YYNGEE. The CDR3 has 12 residues. V dropped 3 bases and J dropped 10; count of bases not matched to a gene: 4. CDR3 in amino acids: CASSARDREQFF. The CDR3 coding sequence is TGTGCCAGCAGCGCCCGGGACAGAGAGCAGTTCTTC.

V and J are TRBV6-5 and TRBJ2-2; D perhaps matches TRBD2 (6 bases). The CDR3 totals 16 residues. Trimming cost V 2 bases and J 6 bases, with 16 bases left between them. The germline CDR1 and CDR2 sequences are MNHEY and SVGAGI. CDR3 DNA sequence: TGTGCCAGCAGTTACAGGGCCCCCGGGAGTTCCGGGGAGCTGTTTTTT. Its translation is CASSYRAPGSSGELFF.

This clone was found once. V is TRBV19 and J is TRBJ1-2; TRBD1 aligns across 10 bases. This CDR3 region has 16 residues. CDR1 LNHDA and CDR2 SQIVND come from the germline V gene (reference sequence). Germline trimming cut 10 bases from V and 6 bases from J; bases unmatched to any gene: 17. The CDR3 DNA is TGTGCCACCGGAGGACAGGGGGTCTTTTTTCTAGATGGCTACACCTTC. It yields the protein CATGGQGVFFLDGYTF.

V gene TRBV6-5 combines with J gene TRBJ2-2; no firm D call. Germline assignment: CDR1 MNHEY and CDR2 SVGAGI. The V end was cut by 7 bases, the J end by 6 bases, with 9 bases between. The length of the CDR3 is 12 residues. The chain's CDR3 is CASNSLPGELFF. Here the CDR3 DNA reads TGTGCCAGCAATAGCTTGCCCGGGGAGCTGTTTTTT.

The genes are TRBV5-1 and TRBJ2-3, with 11 bases identical to TRBD2. CDR1 is SGHRS, CDR2 YFSETQ, per germline. V was pared by 4 bases and J by 0 bases, with 4 bases of the junction left unmatched. The CDR3 has 16 residues. The CDR3 DNA sequence: TGCGCCAGCAGCGTGGGACTAGCGGATAGCACAGATACGCAGTATTTT. Amino acid sequence: CASSVGLADSTDTQYF.

CDR3 residues: CASSARGLDPDTQYF. In DNA, the CDR3 is TGTGCCAGCAGCGCGCGGGGGCTCGACCCAGATACGCAGTATTTT. The gene calls are TRBV11-3 and TRBJ2-3; D is perhaps TRBD2 (7 bases). Per germline, CDR1 SGHNT and CDR2 YENEEA. Trimming left V 5 bases short and J 4 bases short, with 16 bases between. The CDR3 is 15 residues long.

The chain links TRBV5-1 to TRBJ2-3, with 7 bases fitting TRBD1. From germline, CDR1 is SGHRS and CDR2 YFSETQ. The CDR3 loop spans 15 amino acids. V shed 4 bases and J 1 base; nucleotides not matched to a gene: 6. The CDR3 DNA follows: TGCGCCAGCAGCCAGGGGGAACCCCGCACAGATACGCAGTATTTT. This codes for CASSQGEPRTDTQYF.

V is TRBV10-3 and J is TRBJ2-1, with 7 bases fitting TRBD1. This CDR3 has 15 residues. V dropped 7 bases and J dropped 2; count of bases not matched to a gene: 8. Germline values: CDR1 ENHRY, CDR2 SYGVKD. In DNA, the CDR3 is TGTGCCATCACCCTGGGACAGTCGACCTACAATGAGCAGTTCTTC. It encodes CAITLGQSTYNEQFF.

V usage is TRBV6-5 and J usage is TRBJ2-7; 7 bases map to TRBD1. V lost 6 bases to trimming and J lost 6 bases; unmatched junction nucleotides: 5. In germline, CDR1 is MNHEY, CDR2 SVGAGI. CDR3 length: 12 amino acids. CDR3 DNA sequence: TGTGCCAGCAGACGGACAGGCTCCGAGCAGTACTTC. Its protein product is CASRRTGSEQYF.

The chain carries TRBV27 and TRBJ1-2; TRBD1 agrees at 7 bases. CDR1 MNHEY and CDR2 SMNVEV come from the germline V gene (reference sequence). After removal of 4 bases from V and 4 bases from J, the junction contained 3 bases not matched to a gene. The CDR3 consists of 13 residues. The chain's CDR3 is CASSSGGGYGYTF. The DNA for the CDR3 is TGTGCCAGCAGTTCAGGGGGGGGCTATGGCTACACCTTC.

V usage is TRBV3-1 (or the pseudogene TRBV3-2) and J usage is TRBJ2-2; D is uncertain. V was trimmed by 1 base and J by 7 bases, leaving 7 bases between them. The CDR3 covers 13 residues. Germline values: CDR1 LGHDT, CDR2 YNNKEL (reference sequence). The CDR3: CASSQGWVGELFF. DNA for the CDR3: TGTGCCAGCAGCCAAGGTTGGGTCGGGGAGCTGTTTTTT.

The chain combines TRBV11-2 with TRBJ1-4; 8 bases are shared with TRBD1. The CDR3 sequence is 15 residues long. The germline V gene encodes CDR1 SGHAT and CDR2 FQNNGV. Losses at the gene ends were 5 bases for V and 2 bases for J; bases not matched to a gene: 4. CDR3 amino acids: CASSARGLTNEKLFF. The CDR3 region has the DNA TGTGCCAGCAGCGCCAGGGGGCTCACTAATGAAAAACTGTTTTTT.

This chain links TRBV12-3 or TRBV12-4 with TRBJ2-2; no clear D. The CDR3 sequence is 13 residues long. The V gene lost 6 bases and the J gene lost 7 bases, with 12 bases spanning the gap. The CDR3 spells CASSPNLVGELFF. CDR3 DNA: TGTGCCAGCAGCCCGAATCTTGTCGGGGAGCTGTTTTTT.

The gene calls are TRBV27 and TRBJ1-1; D is uncertain. Trimming left V 3 bases short and J 5 bases short, with 10 bases between. The CDR3 spans 13 residues. Germline values: CDR1 MNHEY, CDR2 SMNVEV (reference sequence). The CDR3 sequence is CASSFSLGTEAFF. In DNA form, the CDR3 reads TGTGCCAGCAGTTTCTCCCTGGGGACTGAAGCTTTCTTT.

The CDR3: CAWRLLALYEQYF. The CDR3 bases are TGTGCCTGGAGACTGCTGGCGCTCTACGAGCAGTACTTC. The chain joins TRBV30 to TRBJ2-7; D remains ambiguous. V dropped 3 bases and J dropped 3 bases, with 12 bases sitting between them. The CDR3 has 13 amino acids. Per germline, CDR1 GTSNPN and CDR2 SVGIG (reference sequence).

The chain carries TRBV5-1 and TRBJ1-6; D remains ambiguous. V lost 0 bases to trimming and J lost 14 bases, with 15 bases between them. The V gene's germline CDR1 is SGHRS and CDR2 YFSETQ. CDR3 size: 14 residues. CDR3 sequence reads: CASSLDSSISALHF. CDR3 coding DNA: TGCGCCAGCAGCTTGGATAGTTCTATTTCGGCCCTCCACTTT.

This clone was seen a single time. The CDR3 sequence is CAWSPKVDETEAFF. In DNA form, the CDR3 reads TGTGCCTGGAGCCCAAAGGTAGACGAGACTGAAGCTTTCTTT. V and J are TRBV30 and TRBJ1-1; D is ambiguous. The V gene lost 3 bases and the J gene lost 5 bases, with 16 bases spanning the gap. The CDR3 is made up of 14 amino acids. CDR1 is GTSNPN and CDR2 is SVGIG in the germline V gene (reference sequence).